These 20 T cell receptor beta chains came from one sample sequenced in a study of CD8+CD57+ T cells in acquired aplastic anemia. For CDR3 and TCR beta VDJ profiling, genomic DNA was the template used. TCRdb passed the reads through MiXCR, listing each CDR3 protein once. The data hold 250,000 to 300,000 distinct CDR3 sequences, with around 60% observed a single time. Sequencing was carried out using sorted CD4+, CD8+, or CD8+CD57+ T cells (not recorded which) from PBMCs. These receptors came from a human donor with severe aplastic anemia or a healthy control (not recorded which).

This chain joins TRBV24-1 and TRBJ2-1; 7 bases map to TRBD1. Germline V gives CDR1 KGHDR, CDR2 SFDVKD. Trimming cost V 3 bases and J 4 bases; bases outside gene matches: 5. The CDR3 contains 15 residues. The CDR3 protein is CATSDSQGVYNEQFF. The DNA of the CDR3 is TGTGCCACCAGTGATAGCCAGGGGGTGTACAATGAGCAGTTCTTC.

The chain employs TRBV10-3 and TRBJ2-7; TRBD2 matches at 10 bases. This CDR3 is built from 15 residues. Germline V lookup: CDR1 ENHRY, CDR2 SYGVKD. J gave up 0 bases and V 4 bases, and 3 bases lay outside the gene matches. The CDR3 spells CAISGTSGDSYEQYF. As DNA, the CDR3 is TGTGCCATCAGTGGTACTAGCGGGGACTCCTACGAGCAGTACTTC.

At least ten counts were recorded for this clonotype. The chain is built from TRBV5-1 and TRBJ2-6, with D unresolved. From germline, CDR1 is SGHRS and CDR2 YFSETQ. This CDR3 is 18 amino acids long. Trimming cost V 0 bases and J 1 base, with 14 bases left between them. The CDR3 DNA reads TGCGCCAGCAGCTTGGAACCTCACGGACCGTCTGGGGCCAACGTCCTGACTTTC. Protein product: CASSLEPHGPSGANVLTF. Complete variable domain (other parts from reference TRBV5-1 and TRBJ2-6): KAGVTQTPRYLIKTRGQQVTLSCSPISGHRSVSWYQQTPGQGLQFLFEYFSETQRNKGNFPGRFSGRQFSNSRSEMNVSTLELGDSALYLCASSLEPHGPSGANVLTFGAGSRLTVL.

The rearrangement links TRBV7-2 to TRBJ2-5, with 12 bases lining up with TRBD2. The CDR3 has 17 residues. CDR1 is SGHTA and CDR2 is FQGNSA in the germline V gene. Germline trimming cut 5 bases from V and 4 bases from J; bases unmatched to any gene: 11. In DNA, the CDR3 is TGTGCCAGCAGCCCCAGTCGACTAGCGGGGGAAGGAGAGACCCAGTACTTC. It specifies CASSPSRLAGEGETQYF.

A few counts support this clonotype. The chain employs TRBV24-1 and TRBJ2-3, with 7 bases aligning to TRBD2. The germline V gene encodes CDR1 KGHDR and CDR2 SFDVKD. After removal of 3 bases from V and 0 bases from J, the junction contained 8 bases not matched to a gene. The CDR3 spans 17 residues. CDR3: CATSDPRGEISTDTQYF. The CDR3, as DNA: TGTGCCACCAGTGATCCACGGGGGGAAATAAGCACAGATACGCAGTATTTT.

This clonotype was observed at least ten times. The chain recombines TRBV3-1 with TRBJ1-6; D call uncertain. Germline-derived CDR1 and CDR2 are LGHDT and YNNKEL (reference sequence). The CDR3 has 15 amino acids. V gave up 0 bases and J gave up 7 bases, with 10 bases separating them. The CDR3 DNA is TGTGCCAGCAGCCAAGAAGGATACGGGAATTCACCCCTCCACTTT. Its translation: CASSQEGYGNSPLHF.

This clonotype was detected ten times or more. The chain joins TRBV4-3 to TRBJ1-2; D is uncertain. CDR1 and CDR2 from the germline V gene are LGHNA and YSLEER. V was pared by 2 bases and J by 7 bases, with 17 bases between. The CDR3 spans 15 residues. CDR3: CASSQISVRSGGYTF. Written as DNA, the CDR3 is TGCGCCAGCAGCCAAATATCTGTGCGAAGCGGTGGCTACACCTTC.

The chain has TRBV15 and TRBJ2-1, with D possibly being TRBD1 or TRBD2 (5 bases each). V dropped 5 bases and J dropped 8 bases, with 10 bases sitting between them. The CDR3 consists of 12 residues. Germline CDR1 is LNHNV and CDR2 is YYDKDF (reference sequence). The CDR3 coding sequence is TGTGCCACCAGCCCGAGGGGTGATGAGCAGTTCTTC. It encodes CATSPRGDEQFF.

The CDR3: CSARTTSGGARETQYF. Written as DNA, the CDR3 is TGCAGTGCTAGAACCACTAGCGGGGGGGCCCGAGAGACCCAGTACTTC. The chain joins TRBV20-1 to TRBJ2-5, with 13 nucleotides matching TRBD2. Germline lookup yields CDR1 DFQATT and CDR2 SNEGSKA (reference sequence). The CDR3 loop spans 16 amino acids. The J segment lost 4 bases and the V segment lost 2 bases, leaving 7 bases of the junction unmatched.

The V gene is TRBV11-2, the J gene TRBJ2-3; 8 bases map to TRBD2. The junction had 4 bases not matched to a gene; V was cut back by 7 bases and J by 1 base. Germline assignment: CDR1 SGHAT and CDR2 FQNNGV. The CDR3 sequence is 14 residues long. CDR3 region: CASNELAGTDTQYF. The CDR3 DNA is TGTGCCAGCAACGAACTAGCGGGCACAGATACGCAGTATTTT.

On this clonotype: Germline and junction disagree at one end, which may indicate a read error. The V call is TRBV7-7, the J call TRBJ1-6, with D unclear. This CDR3 is 13 amino acids long. Germline V gives CDR1 SSHAT, CDR2 FNYEAQ (reference sequence). CDR3 protein: CASSPTDNSPLHF. The DNA for the CDR3 is TGTGCTAGCAGCCCCACAGATAATTCACCCCTCCACTTT.

This chain connects TRBV5-1 to TRBJ2-5; 8 bases map to TRBD2. The CDR3 has 14 residues. V lost 0 bases, J lost 4 bases, and 2 bases stayed unmatched. The germline V gene encodes CDR1 SGHRS and CDR2 YFSETQ. CDR3 DNA: TGCGCCAGCAGCTTGGAAGGGACTAGAGAGACCCAGTACTTC. It specifies CASSLEGTRETQYF. The full variable domain, completed using reference TRBV5-1 and TRBJ2-5, is KAGVTQTPRYLIKTRGQQVTLSCSPISGHRSVSWYQQTPGQGLQFLFEYFSETQRNKGNFPGRFSGRQFSNSRSEMNVSTLELGDSALYLCASSLEGTRETQYFGPGTRLLVL.

The CDR3 here is CASSSRGQSRSYEQYF. The CDR3 bases are TGTGCCAGTAGTAGTCGGGGACAGTCCCGCTCCTACGAGCAGTACTTC. The chain has TRBV19 and TRBJ2-7, with TRBD1 matching 7 bases. Trimming took 4 bases from V and 0 from J; bases not matched to a gene: 9. Germline CDR1 LNHDA, CDR2 SQIVND (reference sequence). The CDR3 sequence is 16 residues long. Complete variable domain (other parts from reference TRBV19 and TRBJ2-7): DGGITQSPKYLFRKEGQNVTLSCEQNLNHDAMYWYRQDPGQGLRLIYYSQIVNDFQKGDIAEGYSVSREKKESFPLTVTSAQKNPTAFYLCASSSRGQSRSYEQYFGPGTRLTVT.

This clonotype was observed many times. This chain links TRBV19 with TRBJ2-2; 10 nucleotides align to TRBD1. Germline CDR1 reads LNHDA; CDR2 reads SQIVND (reference sequence). This CDR3 is built from 15 residues. The trim removed 8 bases at V and 6 bases at J, leaving 9 bases unmatched. The CDR3 spells CASVKGTGASGELFF. The CDR3 DNA reads as TGTGCCAGTGTAAAAGGGACAGGGGCGTCCGGGGAGCTGTTTTTT.

This clonotype was found many times. The J gene is TRBJ1-1, the V gene TRBV7-9, with 10 bases identical to TRBD1. Per germline, CDR1 SEHNR and CDR2 FQNEAQ (reference sequence). V was clipped by 1 base and J by 7 bases; unmatched bases: 6. The CDR3 totals 15 residues. The CDR3 bases are TGTGCCAGCAGCTTAGGCGGGACAGGGGATGTTGAAGCTTTCTTT. Protein product: CASSLGGTGDVEAFF.

The V gene is TRBV12-3 or TRBV12-4, the J gene TRBJ1-6; D ambiguous. The CDR3 runs to 15 residues. The V end was cut by 5 bases, the J end by 5 bases, with 13 bases between. This chain's CDR3 is CASSEKQPNNSPLHF. CDR3 nucleotide sequence: TGTGCCAGCAGTGAAAAACAGCCTAATAATTCACCCCTCCACTTT.

V is TRBV7-6 and J is TRBJ2-5, with 8 bases fitting TRBD2. Germline CDR1 SGHVS, CDR2 FNYEAQ. V gave up 3 bases and J gave up 4 bases; unmatched junction bases: 13. CDR3 length: 17 residues. CDR3 bases: TGTGCCAGCAGCTTCCCCTCAGACCGGGGGGGCGGAGAGACCCAGTACTTC. Protein product: CASSFPSDRGGGETQYF.

This clonotype has a count of ten or more. The V gene is TRBV11-3, the J gene TRBJ1-1; D uncertain. CDR3 length: 13 residues. With 1 base removed from V and 6 bases from J, the gap between germline ends came to 9 bases. The germline CDR1 and CDR2 sequences are SGHNT and YENEEA. CDR3 loop: CASSLGSAAEAFF. In nucleotides, the CDR3 is TGTGCCAGCAGCTTAGGCTCGGCGGCTGAAGCTTTCTTT.

The CDR3 here is CSVAGGRTYEQYF. The DNA for the CDR3 is TGCAGCGTCGCGGGCGGGAGGACCTACGAGCAGTACTTC. This sequence joins TRBV29-1 and TRBJ2-7; 8 nucleotides line up with TRBD2. The CDR3 covers 13 residues. V lost 6 bases, J lost 2 bases, and 6 bases stayed unmatched. CDR1 is SQVTM, CDR2 ANQGSEA, per germline.

The chain links TRBV7-9 to TRBJ2-1; 14 nucleotides agree with TRBD2. J was trimmed by 0 bases and V by 8 bases; bases with no gene match: 6. The CDR3 extends over 17 amino acids. CDR1 and CDR2 from the germline V gene are SEHNR and FQNEAQ (reference sequence). CDR3 nucleotide sequence: TGTGCCAGCGGACTAGCGGGGGGTCCGAGCTCCTACAATGAGCAGTTCTTC. Translating gives CASGLAGGPSSYNEQFF.